The next 19 T cell receptor beta chains were all read from a single sample in a study of T cells after yellow fever vaccination. TCRdb re-analysed the 5' RACE reads in MiXCR, keeping a single row per CDR3 protein. The sample records 500,000 to 550,000 distinct CDR3 sequences, around a fifth being singletons. Sequenced material: PBMCs, taken roughly 20 days after the first yellow fever vaccination. The receptor set was obtained from a man aged 18 to 29 who received the YFV17D yellow fever vaccine.

Comments on this clonotype: One base away lies a much larger clone, so this may be a sequencing read error. J is TRBJ2-3 and V is TRBV4-3, with D hard to call. There are 14 residues in the CDR3. The germline V gene has CDR1 LGHNA and CDR2 YSLEER. V lost 0 bases to trimming and J lost 2 bases, with 6 bases between them. Here the CDR3 reads CASSQEALTDTQYF. The CDR3 nucleotides read TGCGCCAGCAGCCAAGAGGCTCTCACAGATACGCAGTATTTT.

There are a few counts of this clonotype. This chain uses TRBV7-8 with TRBJ2-7; perhaps D is TRBD1 or TRBD2 (5 bases each). Deletions cut 5 bases from V and 3 bases from J, with 26 bases between. Looked up from germline, CDR1 is SGHVS and CDR2 is FQNEAQ. The CDR3 is 18 residues long. The CDR3 nucleotides are TGTGCCAGCAGCCCTCCCCCTTGGTCGCAGGGAGAGTTCTACGAGCAGTACTTC. Its protein product is CASSPPPWSQGEFYEQYF.

This clonotype was picked up many times. The V gene is TRBV10-3, the J gene TRBJ2-2; D is possibly TRBD1 or TRBD2 (5 bases each). The V end was cut by 3 bases, the J end by 5 bases, with 13 bases between. The germline V gene has CDR1 ENHRY and CDR2 SYGVKD. The CDR3 sequence is 15 residues long. As DNA, the CDR3 is TGTGCCATCAGTGACCCGAGAGGGGATACCGGGGAGCTGTTTTTT. It codes for CAISDPRGDTGELFF.

This clonotype was seen more than once but under ten times. The DNA for the CDR3 is TGCGCCAGCAGCCCGCAGATCCCATATGGCACTGAAGCTTTCTTT. Translation gives CASSPQIPYGTEAFF. The J gene is TRBJ1-1, the V gene TRBV5-1; D remains unclear. The CDR3 consists of 15 residues. Germline CDR1 SGHRS, CDR2 YFSETQ. Deletions cut 4 bases from V and 4 bases from J, with 17 bases between.

This clonotype occurred a few times. This chain connects TRBV12-3 or TRBV12-4 to TRBJ2-1; 8 nucleotides align to TRBD2. The CDR3 is 15 amino acids. The J segment lost 6 bases and the V segment lost 5 bases, leaving 9 bases of the junction unmatched. The chain's CDR3 is CASSPAGGEVNEQFF. The CDR3 DNA follows: TGTGCCAGCAGTCCAGCCGGGGGGGAGGTCAATGAGCAGTTCTTC.

This clonotype was counted a few times. V gene TRBV4-3 combines with J gene TRBJ2-5; 8 nucleotides match TRBD2. The CDR3 sequence is 14 residues long. The germline CDR1 and CDR2 sequences are LGHNA and YSLEER. Unmatched junction bases numbered 3, after V lost 1 base and J lost 5 bases. CDR3 amino acids: CASSQGLARETQYF. The CDR3, as DNA: TGCGCCAGCAGCCAAGGACTAGCGAGGGAGACCCAGTACTTC.

This clonotype was detected only a few times. The DNA of the CDR3 is TGTGCCAGCACCAACGGGGACACTGAAGCTTTCTTT. Encoded protein: CASTNGDTEAFF. The chain carries TRBV6-5 and TRBJ1-1; D remains ambiguous. CDR1 and CDR2 from the germline V gene are MNHEY and SVGAGI. CDR3 length: 12 amino acids. Trimming pared 7 bases from V and 3 bases from J, leaving 9 bases between.

The chain couples TRBV6-1 to TRBJ2-3; TRBD1 aligns across 8 bases. J gave up 0 bases and V 7 bases, and 18 bases lay outside the gene matches. CDR1 MNHNS and CDR2 SASEGT come from the germline V gene. CDR3 length: 19 residues. The chain's CDR3 is CASKPQYQGARASTDTQYF. The CDR3 nucleotides read TGTGCCAGCAAACCGCAATACCAGGGGGCGCGGGCCAGCACAGATACGCAGTATTTT.

This clonotype showed up just a few times. The chain couples TRBV6-1 to TRBJ2-7; D ambiguous. V dropped 1 base and J dropped 4 bases, with 8 bases sitting between them. CDR1 MNHNS and CDR2 SASEGT come from the germline V gene. This CDR3 is built from 13 residues. CDR3 loop: CASSEGPRYEQYV. The CDR3 nucleotides read TGTGCCAGCAGTGAAGGGCCGAGATACGAGCAGTACGTC.

This clonotype was found many times. CDR3 sequence reads: CASSLDIRGYTF. The CDR3 DNA reads TGTGCCAGCAGCTTGGATATACGTGGCTACACCTTC. The rearrangement links TRBV5-6 to TRBJ1-2, with D uncertain. CDR3 length: 12 amino acids. V was trimmed by 0 bases and J by 7 bases, leaving 7 bases between them. Per the germline V gene, CDR1 is SGHDT and CDR2 is YYEEEE.

This clonotype was seen a handful of times. The V gene is TRBV11-1, the J gene TRBJ2-7; D is perhaps TRBD1 or TRBD2 (5 bases each). The CDR3 runs to 15 residues. Trimming removed 1 base from V and 1 base from J, with 11 bases in between. The V gene's germline CDR1 is SGHAT and CDR2 FQDESV (reference sequence). In DNA form, the CDR3 reads TGTGCCAGCAGCTTAGACCGGGACCGATCCTACGAGCAGTACTTC. Its translation is CASSLDRDRSYEQYF. The full variable domain, with the rest looked up from reference TRBV11-1 and TRBJ2-7, is EAEVAQSPRYKITEKSQAVAFWCDPISGHATLYWYRQILGQGPELLVQFQDESVVDDSQLPKDRFSAERLKGVDSTLKIQPAELGDSAMYLCASSLDRDRSYEQYFGPGTRLTVT.

This clonotype came up a few times. This chain connects TRBV29-1 to TRBJ2-1; 9 bases are a match to TRBD2. The CDR3 spans 14 residues. Germline loops: CDR1 SQVTM, CDR2 ANQGSEA. V dropped 1 base and J dropped 10; count of bases not matched to a gene: 8. CDR3 nucleotide sequence: TGCAGCGTTGAAGCGAGACTAGCGGACATGGAGCAGTTCTTC. Amino acid sequence: CSVEARLADMEQFF.

Notes on this clonotype: This likely comes from a read error, as the CDR3 has no conserved phenylalanine or tryptophan at its end. The chain recombines TRBV30 with TRBJ2-6, with TRBD1 matching 9 bases. CDR3 length: 16 residues. Germline CDR1 GTSNPN, CDR2 SVGIG (reference sequence). V shed 5 bases and J 0 bases; nucleotides not matched to a gene: 5. The CDR3 region has the DNA TGTGCCTGGGCGGGACAGGGAACCTCTGGGGCCAACGTCCTGACTTTA. It translates to CAWAGQGTSGANVLTL.

V usage is TRBV20-1 and J usage is TRBJ2-1; D may match TRBD1 or TRBD2 (5 bases each). This CDR3 is 13 amino acids long. The V gene's germline CDR1 is DFQATT and CDR2 SNEGSKA (reference sequence). Trimming took 6 bases from V and 5 from J, leaving 14 bases between them. CDR3 sequence (DNA): TGCAGTGCGAGCGAGGGGTCCCACAATGAGCAGTTCTTC. It yields the protein CSASEGSHNEQFF.

There are many counts of this clonotype. The chain recombines TRBV5-1 with TRBJ2-5, with 11 bases aligning to TRBD2. Trimming cost V 4 bases and J 4 bases; bases outside gene matches: 3. CDR3 length equals 14 residues. Looked up from germline, CDR1 is SGHRS and CDR2 is YFSETQ. The chain's CDR3 is CASSPGLAGETQYF. In DNA, the CDR3 is TGCGCCAGCAGCCCCGGACTAGCGGGAGAGACCCAGTACTTC. Combining the CDR3 with reference TRBV5-1 and TRBJ2-5 gives the whole variable domain KAGVTQTPRYLIKTRGQQVTLSCSPISGHRSVSWYQQTPGQGLQFLFEYFSETQRNKGNFPGRFSGRQFSNSRSEMNVSTLELGDSALYLCASSPGLAGETQYFGPGTRLLVL.

The rearrangement uses TRBV4-3 and TRBJ1-2; 10 bases agree with TRBD1. V trimming: 3 bases; J trimming: 4 bases; junction bases outside the gene matches: 8. This CDR3 spans 16 amino acids. Germline CDR1 LGHNA, CDR2 YSLEER. This chain's CDR3 is CASSQLTGTGAYGYTF. The CDR3 coding sequence is TGCGCCAGCAGCCAGTTAACCGGGACAGGGGCCTATGGCTACACCTTC.

This clonotype turned up a few times. The chain combines TRBV20-1 with TRBJ2-1; perhaps D is TRBD1 or TRBD2 (5 bases each). The CDR3 covers 15 residues. Trimming removed 0 bases at V and 8 bases at J, with 17 bases between. Germline V gives CDR1 DFQATT, CDR2 SNEGSKA (reference sequence). The CDR3 spells CSARDSSGAGDEQFF. The CDR3 DNA reads as TGCAGTGCTAGAGACTCCTCCGGGGCCGGGGATGAGCAGTTCTTC.

The chain's CDR3 is CASSLQLGAGELFF. In DNA, the CDR3 is TGTGCCAGCAGCTTACAGCTTGGCGCCGGGGAGCTGTTTTTT. The chain links TRBV7-9 to TRBJ2-2; D is unclear. The CDR3 totals 14 residues. Per germline, CDR1 SEHNR and CDR2 FQNEAQ (reference sequence). Trimming removed 2 bases at V and 6 bases at J, with 10 bases between.

The chain links TRBV18 to TRBJ2-3; 7 bases are shared with TRBD1. CDR3 length: 15 amino acids. The trim removed 0 bases at V and 1 base at J, leaving 1 base unmatched. Germline CDR1 and CDR2: KGHSH and LQKENI. CDR3 sequence reads: CASSPPTGGTDTQYF. For the CDR3, the DNA is TGTGCCAGCTCACCACCCACAGGGGGCACAGATACGCAGTATTTT. The entire variable domain, with the rest obtained from reference TRBV18 and TRBJ2-3, is as follows: NAGVMQNPRHLVRRRGQEARLRCSPMKGHSHVYWYRQLPEEGLKFMVYLQKENIIDESGMPKERFSAEFPKEGPSILRIQQVVRGDSAAYFCASSPPTGGTDTQYFGPGTRLTVL.